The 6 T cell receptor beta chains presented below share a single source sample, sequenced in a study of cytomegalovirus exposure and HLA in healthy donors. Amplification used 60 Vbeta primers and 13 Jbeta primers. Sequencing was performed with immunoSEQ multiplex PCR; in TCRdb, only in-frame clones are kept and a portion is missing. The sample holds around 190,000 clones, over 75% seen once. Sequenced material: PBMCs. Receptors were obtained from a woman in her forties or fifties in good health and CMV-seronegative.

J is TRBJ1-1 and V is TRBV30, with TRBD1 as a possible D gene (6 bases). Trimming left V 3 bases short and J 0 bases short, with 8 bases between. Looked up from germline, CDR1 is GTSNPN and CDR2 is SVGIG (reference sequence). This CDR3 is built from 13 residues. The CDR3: CAWRGDMNTEAFF. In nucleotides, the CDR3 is TGTGCCTGGAGGGGGGACATGAACACTGAAGCTTTCTTT.

CDR3 in DNA: TGTGCCAGCAGTGGGGGGAGGGGGGGGAATGAAAAACTGTTTTTT. Its protein is CASSGGRGGNEKLFF. This chain connects TRBV28 to TRBJ1-4, with D maybe TRBD1 (6 bases). V lost 5 bases and J 5 bases, leaving 15 bases between the germline ends. Looked up from germline, CDR1 is MDHEN and CDR2 is SYDVKM. The CDR3 has 15 residues.

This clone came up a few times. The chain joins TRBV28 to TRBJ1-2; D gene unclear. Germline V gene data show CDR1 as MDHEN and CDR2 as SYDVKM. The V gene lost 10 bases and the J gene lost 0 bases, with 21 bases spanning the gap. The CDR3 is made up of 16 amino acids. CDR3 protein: CAIKIPKNIANYGYTF. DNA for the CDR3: TGTGCCATCAAGATCCCAAAGAATATAGCTAACTATGGCTACACCTTC.

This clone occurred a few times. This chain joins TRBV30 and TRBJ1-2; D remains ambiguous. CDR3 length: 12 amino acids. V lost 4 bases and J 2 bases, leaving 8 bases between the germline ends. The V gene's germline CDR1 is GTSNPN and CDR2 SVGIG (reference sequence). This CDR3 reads CAWMRQNYGYTF. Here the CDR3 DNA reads TGTGCCTGGATGCGACAAAACTATGGCTACACCTTC.

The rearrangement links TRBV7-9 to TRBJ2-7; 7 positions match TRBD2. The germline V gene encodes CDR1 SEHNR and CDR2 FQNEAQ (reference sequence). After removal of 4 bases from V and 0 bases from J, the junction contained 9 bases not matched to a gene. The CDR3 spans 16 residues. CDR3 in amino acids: CASSSYQLANSYEQYF. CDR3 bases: TGTGCCAGCAGCTCGTACCAACTAGCGAACTCCTACGAGCAGTACTTC.

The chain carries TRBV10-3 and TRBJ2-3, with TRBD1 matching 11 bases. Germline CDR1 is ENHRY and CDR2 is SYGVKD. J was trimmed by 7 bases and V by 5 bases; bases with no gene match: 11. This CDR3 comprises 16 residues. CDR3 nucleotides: TGTGCCATCAGTCCTCACGGGACAGGGGGACTAAATACGCAGTATTTT. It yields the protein CAISPHGTGGLNTQYF.